What follows is one T cell receptor beta chain and its context. Its antigen is not identified. Only in-frame clones appear in the TCRdb table, and some are missing; sequencing was by immunoSEQ multiplex PCR. The sample has roughly 700,000 clones, 89% seen once. This CDR3 is 15 amino acids long. V was clipped by 5 bases and J by 6 bases; unmatched bases: 8. CDR1 SGHAT and CDR2 FQNNGV come from the germline V gene. The sample originates from a study of Ad26.COV2.S vaccination and SARS-CoV-2 variants. Study-level information: Donor participated within the Ad26.COV2.S arm of the COV1001 trial.

Treatment of the sample: 15 to 20 received Ad26.COV2.S at low or high dose, single or two shots; about 5 received placebo; per-sample allocation not given. The study sampled participants on day 63 after the first vaccine or placebo injection. Overall study results and limits: Vaccinees reportedly had broad spike-specific CD8+ and CD4+ T cell responses.

The chain joins TRBV11-2 to TRBJ2-5, with 11 positions matching TRBD2. Sequencing was performed on peripheral blood, taken in a trial of Ad26.COV2.S vaccine versus placebo. This receptor was obtained from a person aged 18-60 years who received the Ad26.COV2.S COVID-19 vaccine or a placebo. The CDR3 protein is CASSTSSGRAKTQYF. For the CDR3, the DNA is TGTGCCAGCAGCACTAGTAGCGGGAGGGCCAAGACCCAGTACTTC. Using reference TRBV11-2 and TRBJ2-5 for the parts outside the CDR3, the full variable domain is EAGVAQSPRYKIIEKRQSVAFWCNPISGHATLYWYQQILGQGPKLLIQFQNNGVVDDSQLPKDRFSAERLKGVDSTLKIQPAKLEDSAVYLCASSTSSGRAKTQYFGPGTRLLVL.